Listed here are 5 T cell receptor beta chains from one sample, sequenced in a study of PD-L1 blockade in urothelial cancer. The time point is: peripheral blood 6 weeks after treatment start. Libraries were prepared by immunoSEQ multiplex PCR; TCRdb keeps only in-frame clonotypes and omits some of them. The sample consists of 35,000 to 45,000 clones, about 80% of them appearing once. The sequences come from PBMCs, collected around atezolizumab (anti-PD-L1) treatment. The receptors shown here come from a man aged 60-69 years with urothelial cancer.

This clone was recorded once. At the DNA level, this CDR3 is encoded by other sequences in the same sample as well. The chain has TRBV19 and TRBJ1-1; weak D call: TRBD1 (5 bases). Trimming shortened V by 4 bases and J by 1 base, and 7 bases separated the two germline ends. The CDR3 loop spans 13 amino acids. The V gene's germline CDR1 is LNHDA and CDR2 SQIVND (reference sequence). CDR3 in DNA: TGTGCCAGTAGTACACAGGAGAACACTGAAGCTTTCTTT. Translating gives CASSTQENTEAFF.

CDR3 nucleotides: TGTGCCAGCAGCAAGTGGGGGACAGGGGATCTCTCCTATAATTCACCCCTCCACTTT. Its protein product is CASSKWGTGDLSYNSPLHF. V is TRBV7-2 and J is TRBJ1-6, with 10 positions matching TRBD1. Unmatched junction bases numbered 10, after V lost 5 bases and J lost 0 bases. The germline V gene has CDR1 SGHTA and CDR2 FQGNSA. The CDR3 spans 19 residues.

The chain employs TRBV2 and TRBJ2-3, with 8 bases fitting TRBD1. The CDR3 length is 16 residues. Trimming removed 3 bases from V and 2 bases from J; junction bases left unmatched: 7. Germline values: CDR1 SNHLY, CDR2 FYNNEI. As DNA, the CDR3 is TGTGCCAGCAGTGATGGGGGGACAGGAATCACAGATACGCAGTATTTT. The encoded protein is CASSDGGTGITDTQYF.

V gene TRBV6-5 combines with J gene TRBJ2-1, with 10 nucleotides matching TRBD1. The CDR3 has 13 residues. Germline CDR1 and CDR2: MNHEY and SVGAGI. Losses at the gene ends were 10 bases for V and 8 bases for J; bases not matched to a gene: 8. DNA of the CDR3: TGTGCCACCAAGACAGGGGGCCCCGATGAGCAGTTCTTC. Translating it yields CATKTGGPDEQFF.

Worth noting for this clone: One end of the junction fails to match germline, which may point to a read error. J is TRBJ2-3 and V is TRBV18; D remains unclear. Germline-derived CDR1 and CDR2 are KGHSH and LQKENI. This CDR3 spans 12 amino acids. CDR3 bases: TGTGCCAGCTCACCATGCACAGATACGCAGTTTTTT. Translation gives CASSPCTDTQFF. Based on the CDR3 plus reference TRBV18 and TRBJ2-3, the full variable domain is NAGVMQNPRHLVRRRGQEARLRCSPMKGHSHVYWYRQLPEEGLKFMVYLQKENIIDESGMPKERFSAEFPKEGPSILRIQQVVRGDSAAYFCASSPCTDTQFFGPGTRLTVL.